The clone carrying this T cell receptor beta chain occurred many times. TCRdb ran MiXCR on the 5' RACE reads and lists one entry per CDR3 protein. The repertoire holds fewer than 60,000 distinct CDR3 sequences, 10% seen once, with approximately 5.3% in the top ten. This sample is part of a study of neurological immune-mediated disorders. Trimming left V 6 bases short and J 5 bases short, with 13 bases between. This CDR3 has 13 amino acids. The source is a man in his 70s with HTLV-1-associated myelopathy (HAM/TSP). Sequenced: PBMCs. This chain links TRBV12-3 or TRBV12-4 with TRBJ2-5; D may be TRBD1 or TRBD2 (5 bases each). This CDR3 is CASRGTFGETQYF. The CDR3 DNA is TGTGCCAGCAGGGGGACCTTCGGGGAGACCCAGTACTTC.